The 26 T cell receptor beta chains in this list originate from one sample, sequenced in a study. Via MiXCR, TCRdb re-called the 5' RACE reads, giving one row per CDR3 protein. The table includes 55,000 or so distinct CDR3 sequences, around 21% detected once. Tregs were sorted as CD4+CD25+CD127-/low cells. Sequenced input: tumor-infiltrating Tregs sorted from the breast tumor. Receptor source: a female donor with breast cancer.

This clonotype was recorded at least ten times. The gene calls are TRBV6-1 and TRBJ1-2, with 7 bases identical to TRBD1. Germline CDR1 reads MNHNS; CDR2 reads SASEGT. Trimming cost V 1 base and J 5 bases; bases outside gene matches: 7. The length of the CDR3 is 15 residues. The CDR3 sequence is CASSEGRGLGYGYTF. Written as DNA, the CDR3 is TGTGCCAGCAGTGAAGGAAGGGGGCTTGGGTATGGCTACACCTTC.

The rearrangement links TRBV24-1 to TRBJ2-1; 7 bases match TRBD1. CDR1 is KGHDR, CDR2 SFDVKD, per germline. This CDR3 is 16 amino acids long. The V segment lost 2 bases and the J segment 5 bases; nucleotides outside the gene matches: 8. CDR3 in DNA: TGTGCCACCAGTGATTGGGAGACAGGGTCTGACAATGAGCAGTTCTTC. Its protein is CATSDWETGSDNEQFF.

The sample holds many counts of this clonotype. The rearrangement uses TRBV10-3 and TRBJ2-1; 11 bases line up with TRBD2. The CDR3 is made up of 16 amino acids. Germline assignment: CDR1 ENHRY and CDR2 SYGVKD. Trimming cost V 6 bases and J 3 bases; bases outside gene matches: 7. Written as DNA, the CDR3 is TGTGCCATCAGCTCAGGGACTAGCGGAGTCTACAATGAGCAGTTCTTC. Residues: CAISSGTSGVYNEQFF.

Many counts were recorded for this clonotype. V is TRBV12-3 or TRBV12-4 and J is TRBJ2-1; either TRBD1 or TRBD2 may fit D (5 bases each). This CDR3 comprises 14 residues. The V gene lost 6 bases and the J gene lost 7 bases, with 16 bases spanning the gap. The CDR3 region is CASSSLLGVNEQFF. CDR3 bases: TGTGCCAGCAGCTCTCTGTTGGGGGTGAATGAGCAGTTCTTC.

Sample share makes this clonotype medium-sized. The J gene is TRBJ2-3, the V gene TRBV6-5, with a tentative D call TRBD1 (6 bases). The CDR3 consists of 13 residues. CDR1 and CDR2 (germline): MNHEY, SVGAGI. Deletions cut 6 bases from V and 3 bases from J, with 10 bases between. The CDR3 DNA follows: TGTGCCAGCAGCCCTAGGGGGACAGATACGCAGTATTTT. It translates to CASSPRGTDTQYF.

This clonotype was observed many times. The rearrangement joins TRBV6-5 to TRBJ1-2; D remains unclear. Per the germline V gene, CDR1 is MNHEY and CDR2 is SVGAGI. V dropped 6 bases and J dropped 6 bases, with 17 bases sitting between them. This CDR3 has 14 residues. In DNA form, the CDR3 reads TGTGCCAGCAGATTAGACCCGGACCCTCATGGCTACACCTTC. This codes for CASRLDPDPHGYTF.

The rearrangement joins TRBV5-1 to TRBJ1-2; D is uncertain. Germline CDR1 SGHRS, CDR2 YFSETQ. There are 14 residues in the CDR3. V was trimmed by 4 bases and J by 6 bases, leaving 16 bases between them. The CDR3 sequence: CASSPSSPANGYTF. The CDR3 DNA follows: TGCGCCAGCAGCCCATCTTCTCCAGCAAATGGCTACACCTTC.

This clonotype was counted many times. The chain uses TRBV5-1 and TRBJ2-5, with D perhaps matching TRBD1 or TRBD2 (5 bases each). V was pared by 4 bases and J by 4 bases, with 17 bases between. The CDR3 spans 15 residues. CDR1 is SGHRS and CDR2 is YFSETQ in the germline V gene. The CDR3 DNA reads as TGCGCCAGCAGCCTCGTGGGGGAGTCAGGAGAGACCCAGTACTTC. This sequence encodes CASSLVGESGETQYF.

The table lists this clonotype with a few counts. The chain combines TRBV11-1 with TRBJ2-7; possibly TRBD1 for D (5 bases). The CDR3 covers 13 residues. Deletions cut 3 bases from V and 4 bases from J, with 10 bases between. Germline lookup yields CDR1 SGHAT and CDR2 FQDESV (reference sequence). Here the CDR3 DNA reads TGTGCCAGCAGCTTCATCCAGGGATACGAGCAGTACTTC. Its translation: CASSFIQGYEQYF.

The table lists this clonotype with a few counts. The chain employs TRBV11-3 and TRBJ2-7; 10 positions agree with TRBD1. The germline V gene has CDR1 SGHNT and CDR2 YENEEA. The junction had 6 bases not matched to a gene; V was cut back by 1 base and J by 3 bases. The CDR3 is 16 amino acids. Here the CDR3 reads CASSLVRTGGLYEQYF. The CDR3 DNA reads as TGTGCCAGCAGCTTAGTAAGGACAGGGGGTCTCTACGAGCAGTACTTC.

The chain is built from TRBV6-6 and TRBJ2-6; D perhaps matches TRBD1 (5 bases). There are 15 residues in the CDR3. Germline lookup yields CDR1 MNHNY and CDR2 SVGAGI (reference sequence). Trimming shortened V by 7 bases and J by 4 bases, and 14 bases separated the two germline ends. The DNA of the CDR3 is TGTGCCAGCACGAAACAGGTCTCCGGGGCCAACGTCCTGACTTTC. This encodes CASTKQVSGANVLTF.

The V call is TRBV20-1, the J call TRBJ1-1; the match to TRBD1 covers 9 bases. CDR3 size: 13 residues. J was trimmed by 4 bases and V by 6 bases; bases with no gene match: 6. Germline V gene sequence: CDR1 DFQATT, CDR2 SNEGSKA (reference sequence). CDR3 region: CSASGTGPTEAFF. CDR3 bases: TGCAGTGCGTCCGGGACAGGGCCCACTGAAGCTTTCTTT.

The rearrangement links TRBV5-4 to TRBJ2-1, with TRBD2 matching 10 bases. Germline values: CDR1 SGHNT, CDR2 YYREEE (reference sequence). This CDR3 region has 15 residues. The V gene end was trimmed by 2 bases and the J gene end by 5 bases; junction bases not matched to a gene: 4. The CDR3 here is CASSFPAGGNNEQFF. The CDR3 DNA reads TGTGCCAGCAGCTTCCCAGCGGGAGGGAACAATGAGCAGTTCTTC.

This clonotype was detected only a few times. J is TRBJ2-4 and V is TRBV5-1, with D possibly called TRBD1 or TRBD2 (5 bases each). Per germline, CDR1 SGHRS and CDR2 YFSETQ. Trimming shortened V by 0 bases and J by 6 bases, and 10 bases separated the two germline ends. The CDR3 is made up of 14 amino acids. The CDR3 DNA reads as TGCGCCAGCAGCTTGGACCGGGGCGGAAACATTCAGTACTTC. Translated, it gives CASSLDRGGNIQYF.

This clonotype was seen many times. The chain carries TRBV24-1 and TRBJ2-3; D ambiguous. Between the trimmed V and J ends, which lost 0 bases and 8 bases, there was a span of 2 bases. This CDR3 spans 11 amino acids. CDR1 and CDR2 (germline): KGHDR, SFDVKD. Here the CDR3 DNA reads TGTGCCACCAGTGATTTGACTACGCAGTATTTT. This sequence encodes CATSDLTTQYF.

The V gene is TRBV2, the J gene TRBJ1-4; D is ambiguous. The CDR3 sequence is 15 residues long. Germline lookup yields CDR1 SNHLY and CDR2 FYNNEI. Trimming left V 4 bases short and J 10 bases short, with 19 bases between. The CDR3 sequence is CASSVFAGPMRKLFF. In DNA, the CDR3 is TGTGCCAGCAGTGTTTTTGCAGGTCCAATGAGAAAACTGTTTTTT.

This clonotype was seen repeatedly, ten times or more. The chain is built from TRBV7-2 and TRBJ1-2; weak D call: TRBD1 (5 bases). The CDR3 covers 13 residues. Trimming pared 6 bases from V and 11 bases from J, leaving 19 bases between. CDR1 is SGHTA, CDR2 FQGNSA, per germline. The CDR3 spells CASRSPGRISYTF. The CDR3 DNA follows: TGTGCCAGCAGGTCGCCGGGACGAATTTCGTACACCTTC.

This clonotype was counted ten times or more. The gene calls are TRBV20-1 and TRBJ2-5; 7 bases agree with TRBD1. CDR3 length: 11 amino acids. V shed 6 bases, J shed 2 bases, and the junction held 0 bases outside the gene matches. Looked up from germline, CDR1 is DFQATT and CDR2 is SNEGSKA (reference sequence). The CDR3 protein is CSAQGQETQYF. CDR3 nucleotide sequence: TGCAGTGCACAGGGGCAAGAGACCCAGTACTTC.

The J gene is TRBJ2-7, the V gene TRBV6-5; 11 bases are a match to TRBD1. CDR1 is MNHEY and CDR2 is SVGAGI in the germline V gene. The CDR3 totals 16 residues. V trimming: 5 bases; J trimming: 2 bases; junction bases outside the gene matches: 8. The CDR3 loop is CASSQAGTGGAYEQYF. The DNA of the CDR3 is TGTGCCAGCAGTCAAGCCGGGACAGGGGGGGCCTACGAGCAGTACTTC.

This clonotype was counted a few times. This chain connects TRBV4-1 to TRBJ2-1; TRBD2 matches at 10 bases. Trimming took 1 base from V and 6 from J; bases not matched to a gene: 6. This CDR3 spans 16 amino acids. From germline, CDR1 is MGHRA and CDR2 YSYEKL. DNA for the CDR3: TGCGCCAGCAGCCAAGGGTACAGCGGGAGGGCCAATGAGCAGTTCTTC. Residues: CASSQGYSGRANEQFF.

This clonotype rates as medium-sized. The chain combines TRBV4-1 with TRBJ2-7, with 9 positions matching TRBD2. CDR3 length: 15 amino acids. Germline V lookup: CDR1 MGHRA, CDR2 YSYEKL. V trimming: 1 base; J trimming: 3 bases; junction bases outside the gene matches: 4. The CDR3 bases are TGCGCCAGCAGCCAAGGAGCGGGAGGCCGCTACGAGCAGTACTTC. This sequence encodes CASSQGAGGRYEQYF.

The CDR3 nucleotides are TGTGCCAGCAATCCCGGACAGACAGGGGTGCGAGGCAATCAGCCCCAGCATTTT. Its protein is CASNPGQTGVRGNQPQHF. V is TRBV2 and J is TRBJ1-5, with 8 positions matching TRBD1. J was trimmed by 2 bases and V by 7 bases; bases with no gene match: 16. CDR1 and CDR2 from the germline V gene are SNHLY and FYNNEI. The CDR3 has 18 residues.

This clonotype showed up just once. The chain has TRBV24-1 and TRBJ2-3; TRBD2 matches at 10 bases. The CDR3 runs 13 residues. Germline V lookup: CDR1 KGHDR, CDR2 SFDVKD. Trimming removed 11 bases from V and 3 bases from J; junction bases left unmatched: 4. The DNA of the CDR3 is TGTGCCATGTCTAGCGGGAGTACAGATACGCAGTATTTT. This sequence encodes CAMSSGSTDTQYF.

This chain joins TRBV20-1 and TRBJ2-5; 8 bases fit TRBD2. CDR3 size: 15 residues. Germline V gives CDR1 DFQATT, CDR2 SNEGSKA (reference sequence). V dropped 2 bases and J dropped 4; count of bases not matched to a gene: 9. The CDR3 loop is CSARLHGGARETQYF. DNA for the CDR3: TGCAGTGCTAGATTACACGGGGGGGCCCGAGAGACCCAGTACTTC.

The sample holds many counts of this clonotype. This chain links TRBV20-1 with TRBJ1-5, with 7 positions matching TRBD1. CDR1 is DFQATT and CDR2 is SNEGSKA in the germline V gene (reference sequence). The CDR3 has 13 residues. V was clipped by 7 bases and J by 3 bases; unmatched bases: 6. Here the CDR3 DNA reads TGCAGTGGGATGACAGGGAACAATCAGCCCCAGCATTTT. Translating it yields CSGMTGNNQPQHF.

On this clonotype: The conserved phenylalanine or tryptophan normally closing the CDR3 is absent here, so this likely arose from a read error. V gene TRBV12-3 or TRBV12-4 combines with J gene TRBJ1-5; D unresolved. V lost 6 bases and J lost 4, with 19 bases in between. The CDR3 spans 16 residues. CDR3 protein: CASSPSLARPNQPQHL. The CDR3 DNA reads TGTGCCAGCAGCCCTTCCTTGGCGAGGCCGAATCAGCCCCAGCATTTA.